This paragraph reports one T cell receptor (beta chain). The antigen is not known. Profiling relied on immunoSEQ multiplex PCR, and the TCRdb table lists in-frame clones only, not all of them. Found here are about 120,000 clones, roughly nine tenths of them singletons; the top ten hold approximately 0.18%. The data derive from a study of graft-versus-host responses after intestinal transplantation. Study as a whole: Recipients underwent multivisceral, liver-intestinal, or isolated intestinal transplants. Each recipient received anti-thymocyte globulin induction, then tacrolimus and steroids for approximately 3 years.

With V trimmed by 10 bases and J by 0 bases, 13 bases remained unmatched. From germline, CDR1 is SGHTA and CDR2 FQGNSA. The CDR3 has 17 amino acids. The specimen comprised unstimulated CD4+ T cells sorted from spleen or lymph node cells, sampled before intestinal transplant. The TCR originated in a human donor who received an intestinal transplant. The chain carries TRBV7-2 and TRBJ2-3; 10 bases fit TRBD2. The CDR3 is CATTGASGGLSTDTQYF. The CDR3 region has the DNA TGTGCCACGACCGGGGCTAGCGGGGGCCTAAGCACAGATACGCAGTATTTT.